This T cell receptor beta chain was identified in a study of blood T cell repertoires in COVID-19. Study details: Researchers got acute and convalescent COVID-19 samples from the United States, Italy and Spain.

Trimming pared 4 bases from V and 2 bases from J, leaving 12 bases between. CDR3 length: 14 amino acids. The V gene's germline CDR1 is GTSNPN and CDR2 SVGIG (reference sequence). Generated by immunoSEQ multiplex PCR, the TCRdb table keeps only in-frame clones and is missing some. The sample shows just over 80,000 clones, approximately 81% of them seen only once. The sequence came from a man older than 75 with acute or convalescent COVID-19. Sequencing was performed on peripheral blood. This chain joins TRBV30 and TRBJ2-1; D is perhaps TRBD2 (5 bases). The CDR3 protein is CAWNRGSPYNEQFF. CDR3 sequence (DNA): TGTGCCTGGAATCGGGGTAGCCCCTACAATGAGCAGTTCTTC. The complete variable domain, with remaining parts taken from reference TRBV30 and TRBJ2-1, reads SQTIHQWPATLVQPVGSPLSLECTVEGTSNPNLYWYRQAAGRGLQLLFYSVGIGQISSEVPQNLSASRPQDRQFILSSKKLLLSDSGFYLCAWNRGSPYNEQFFGPGTRLTVL.